This is a list of T cell receptor beta chains from one sample in a study of T cell repertoires in cytomegalovirus infection. These receptors' targets are unknown. TCRdb processed the reads anew with MiXCR; each CDR3 protein has one entry. The sample includes fewer than 70,000 distinct CDR3 sequences, around 30% of them seen just once. The input for sequencing was CD8+ T cells from cultured PBMCs, taken from culture after CMV antigen stimulation. Receptor source: a human donor in good health (CMV status not recorded). Some clones in this sample may be carry-over from other donors' samples. Each CDR3 is given with its conserved first and last residue. The D gene is left open where the match is weak. Where a row states a size, it is once, few, many or the class of an expanded clone; other rows omit it.

DNA,CDR3,D,V,size,J
TGTGCCTGGAGTGAAAGACTATCGGGCAATGAGCAGTTCTTC,CAWSERLSGNEQFF,-,TRBV30,few,TRBJ2-1
TGTGCCTGGTTATCGACAGGGGGCCGGGAAAAACTGTTTTTT,CAWLSTGGREKLFF,TRBD1,TRBV30,-,TRBJ1-4
TGTGCCAGCAGCTTAGCGTGGGCCGGGAGTACAGATACGCAGTATTTT,CASSLAWAGSTDTQYF,-,TRBV7-2,many,TRBJ2-3
TGCGCCAGCAGCCAAGATGGTGGAGGGGGGGGCAATCAGCCCCAGCATTTT,CASSQDGGGGGNQPQHF,-,TRBV4-1,-,TRBJ1-5
TGTGCCAGCAGCCCGGGGCCTAGCGACTGGCTCGGTGAGCAGTTCTTC,CASSPGPSDWLGEQFF,-,TRBV7-8,-,TRBJ2-1
TGTGCTAGTGGTTTGGTCGGGGGCAGGGGACTATATAGCAATCAGCCCCAGCATTTT,CASGLVGGRGLYSNQPQHF,-,TRBV12-5,-,TRBJ1-5
TGTGCCAGCAGCTTAGCAGCGGGAGGGCCGGGAGATACGCAGTATTTT,CASSLAAGGPGDTQYF,TRBD2,TRBV7-8,many,TRBJ2-3
TGTGCCAGCCGAGTAGGGAATTCACCCCTCCACTTT,CASRVGNSPLHF,-,TRBV11-3,few,TRBJ1-6
TGTGCCAGCAGCTTAGCCGGGACAGGGGATTTATCGGGATTCACCGGGGAGCTGTTTTTT,CASSLAGTGDLSGFTGELFF,TRBD1,TRBV7-6,-,TRBJ2-2
TGTGCCAGCAGCCACGGGAACGAGCAGTTCTTC,CASSHGNEQFF,-,TRBV6-5,-,TRBJ2-1
TGTGCCAGCAGCCGCGGACTAGACGGCTACGAGCAGTACTTC,CASSRGLDGYEQYF,TRBD2,TRBV12-3/TRBV12-4,-,TRBJ2-7
TGTGCCAGCAGCTTCCGTCGGGGTAGAGAAGAGACCCAGTACTTC,CASSFRRGREETQYF,-,TRBV11-2,-,TRBJ2-5
TGTGCCAGCAGTTTATCGAACAACTTTTACACTGAAGCTTTCTTT,CASSLSNNFYTEAFF,-,TRBV27,few,TRBJ1-1
TGTGCCAGCAGCTTGGGACAGGGATTGATCGACACTGAAGCTTTCTTT,CASSLGQGLIDTEAFF,TRBD1,TRBV7-2,many,TRBJ1-1
TGCGCCAGCAGCTTGGAGGTTAGCGGGAGCACAGATACGCAGTATTTT,CASSLEVSGSTDTQYF,TRBD2,TRBV5-1,few,TRBJ2-3
TGTGCCAGCAGCTCTCTACCAGACAGGGATTCACCCCTCCACTTT,CASSSLPDRDSPLHF,TRBD1,TRBV5-6,few,TRBJ1-6
TGTGCCAGCAGTGAAGGGACAGGGCAATATGATCAGCCCCAGCATTTT,CASSEGTGQYDQPQHF,TRBD1,TRBV6-1,many,TRBJ1-5
TGTGCCAGCAGCCAAGGTCAGGTAAACACTGAAGCTTTCTTT,CASSQGQVNTEAFF,-,TRBV3-1,few,TRBJ1-1
TGTGCCAGCAGCCAAGAAAGAGGGGGGGACAGGAATGAAAAACTGTTTTTT,CASSQERGGDRNEKLFF,TRBD1,TRBV3-1,-,TRBJ1-4
TGTGCTAGCAGCTTGGGCAGGGGGCGCCCCGGGGAGCTGTTTTTT,CASSLGRGRPGELFF,TRBD1,TRBV7-6,-,TRBJ2-2
TGTGCCAGCACTTACCTCTCTAGCGGGGGGGCCGGCACAGATACGCAGTATTTT,CASTYLSSGGAGTDTQYF,TRBD2,TRBV7-2,many,TRBJ2-3
TGTGCCAGTAGTCTAGGGACAGGACTAGGCACAGATACGCAGTATTTT,CASSLGTGLGTDTQYF,-,TRBV19,-,TRBJ2-3
TGTGCCAGTAGTATAAGTGCAGGGAATGGCTACACCTTC,CASSISAGNGYTF,-,TRBV19,few,TRBJ1-2
TGCGCCAGCAGCTTGGTATGGGGGAATGAGCAGTTCTTC,CASSLVWGNEQFF,-,TRBV5-1,once,TRBJ2-1
TGCGCCAGCAGCCAACACGGACAGGTTGGTGATACGCAGTATTTT,CASSQHGQVGDTQYF,TRBD1,TRBV4-3,-,TRBJ2-3
TGTGCCAGCAGCTTCACAGGAACCACCTACGAGCAGTACTTC,CASSFTGTTYEQYF,-,TRBV11-1,-,TRBJ2-7
TGTGCCAGCAGCCAAGAATCAGAAAGCGATCAGCCCCAGCATTTT,CASSQESESDQPQHF,-,TRBV4-2,once,TRBJ1-5
TGTGCCAGCAGCCTCACCTTTCCTAGGAGGGTCGCGAACACCGGGGAGCTGTTTTTT,CASSLTFPRRVANTGELFF,-,TRBV4-2,-,TRBJ2-2
TGCAGTGCTAGAGAGGCGGGAGGGCCAGATACGCAGTATTTT,CSAREAGGPDTQYF,TRBD2,TRBV20-1,few,TRBJ2-3
TGTGCCAGCAGCTTCGGACAGGGGGCTATAAGAAATACGCAGTATTTT,CASSFGQGAIRNTQYF,TRBD1,TRBV11-2,many,TRBJ2-3
TGTGCCAGCAGCTTGGATGATGGGGGCATGAACACTGAAGCTTTCTTT,CASSLDDGGMNTEAFF,-,TRBV5-3,-,TRBJ1-1
TGTGCCTGGAGTGTACCAGCGGGAGGTGGTGAGCAGTTCTTC,CAWSVPAGGGEQFF,TRBD2,TRBV30,-,TRBJ2-1
TGTGCCAGCAGTGAAGGTTCCTACAATGAGCAGTTCTTC,CASSEGSYNEQFF,-,TRBV6-1,many,TRBJ2-1
TGTGCCAGCAGCCACAGGACAGCGCAGGAGACCCAGTACTTC,CASSHRTAQETQYF,-,TRBV7-9,-,TRBJ2-5
TGTGCCAGCAGTGGACTAGCGGGAGAAGGGGACACCGGGGAGCTGTTTTTT,CASSGLAGEGDTGELFF,TRBD2,TRBV11-3,-,TRBJ2-2
TGTGCCAGCAGTTTACCATATAGCAATCAGCCCCAGCATTTT,CASSLPYSNQPQHF,-,TRBV28,few,TRBJ1-5
TGTGCCAGCAGCCCGGCCGGGGGGCCGAGCTCCTACGAGCAGTACTTC,CASSPAGGPSSYEQYF,-,TRBV11-3,-,TRBJ2-7
TGTGCCACGACCGGGACAGCTCTTAACTATGGCTACACCTTC,CATTGTALNYGYTF,TRBD1,TRBV19,-,TRBJ1-2
TGCGCCAGCAGCTTGAATCGGGGGGCCCTATACGAGCAGTACTTC,CASSLNRGALYEQYF,-,TRBV5-1,-,TRBJ2-7
TGTGCCAGTAGTATCTTGGCAGGGGGTGGGGAGCAGTACTTC,CASSILAGGGEQYF,TRBD1,TRBV19,-,TRBJ2-7
TGTGCCATCAGGAGACAGGGCAACACTGAAGCTTTCTTT,CAIRRQGNTEAFF,TRBD1,TRBV10-3,many,TRBJ1-1
TGTGCCAGCAGGGCGCTAGCGGGGGGAATCAATGAGCAGTTCTTC,CASRALAGGINEQFF,TRBD2,TRBV6-1,-,TRBJ2-1
TGTGCCAGCAGTTTGGCAGGTGGCCTATATGGCTACACCTTC,CASSLAGGLYGYTF,-,TRBV27,many,TRBJ1-2
TGTGCCAGCAGTTTCTTCCAGGAGGGCTACACCTTC,CASSFFQEGYTF,-,TRBV12-3/TRBV12-4,few,TRBJ1-2
TGTGCCAGCACCCAGGGGACAGGATTCTCTGGGGCCAACGTCCTGACTTTC,CASTQGTGFSGANVLTF,TRBD1,TRBV27,few,TRBJ2-6
TGTGCCAGCAGCTCTGCAAGGGGCAATGAGCAGTTCTTC,CASSSARGNEQFF,-,TRBV6-2/TRBV6-3,few,TRBJ2-1
TGTGCCAGCAGTTCCATTAGCGGGACGTCCTACAATGAGCAGTTCTTC,CASSSISGTSYNEQFF,TRBD2,TRBV11-2,many,TRBJ2-1
TGTGCCAGCAGTACCCCCCCGGGTAGGATCGGGGAGCTGTTTTTT,CASSTPPGRIGELFF,-,TRBV2,-,TRBJ2-2
TGTGCCAGCAGCCCGGGGACAGGGGGTGTAAATCAGCCCCAGCATTTT,CASSPGTGGVNQPQHF,TRBD1,TRBV7-8,many,TRBJ1-5
TGTGCCAGCAGTTACTCGTCGGGTGATAACACCGGGGAGCTGTTTTTT,CASSYSSGDNTGELFF,-,TRBV6-6,-,TRBJ2-2
TGTGTCAGCAGCCCCAGCGGGGGGAACTACGAGCAGTACTTC,CVSSPSGGNYEQYF,TRBD2,TRBV7-8,-,TRBJ2-7
TGCGCCAGCAGCTTGGAGGGGAGGGCCTGGAATGAGCAGTTCTTC,CASSLEGRAWNEQFF,TRBD2,TRBV5-1,few,TRBJ2-1